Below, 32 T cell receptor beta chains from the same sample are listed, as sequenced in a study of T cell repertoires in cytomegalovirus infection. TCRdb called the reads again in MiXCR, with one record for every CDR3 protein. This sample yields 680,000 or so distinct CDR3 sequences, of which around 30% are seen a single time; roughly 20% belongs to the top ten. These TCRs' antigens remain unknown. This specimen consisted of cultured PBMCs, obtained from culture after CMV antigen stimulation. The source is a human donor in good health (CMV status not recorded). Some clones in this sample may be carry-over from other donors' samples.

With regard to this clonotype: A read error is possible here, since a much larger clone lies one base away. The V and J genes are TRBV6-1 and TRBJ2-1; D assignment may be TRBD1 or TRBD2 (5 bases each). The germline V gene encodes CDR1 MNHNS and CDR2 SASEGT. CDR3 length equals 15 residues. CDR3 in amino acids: CASSERGASYKEQFF. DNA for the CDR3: TGTGCCAGCAGTGAGAGGGGAGCTTCCTACAAGGAGCAGTTCTTC.

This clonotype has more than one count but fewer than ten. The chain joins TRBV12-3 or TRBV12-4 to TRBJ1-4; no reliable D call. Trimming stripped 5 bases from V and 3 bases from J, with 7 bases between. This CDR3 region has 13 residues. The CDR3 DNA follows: TGTGCCAGCAGTCATAGTCCTAATGAAAAACTGTTTTTT. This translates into CASSHSPNEKLFF.

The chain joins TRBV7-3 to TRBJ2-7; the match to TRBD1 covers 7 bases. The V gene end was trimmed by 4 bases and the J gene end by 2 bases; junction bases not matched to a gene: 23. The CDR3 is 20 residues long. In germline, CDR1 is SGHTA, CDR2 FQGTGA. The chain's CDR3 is CASSSNDPGTVYLQTYEQYF. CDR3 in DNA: TGTGCCAGCAGCTCGAACGATCCCGGGACAGTTTATCTTCAAACCTACGAGCAGTACTTC.

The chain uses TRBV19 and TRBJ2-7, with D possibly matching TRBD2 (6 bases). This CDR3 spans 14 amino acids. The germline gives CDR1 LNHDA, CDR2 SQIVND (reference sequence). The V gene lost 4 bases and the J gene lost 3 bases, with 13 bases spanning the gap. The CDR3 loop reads CASSNPGLDYEQYF. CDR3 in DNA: TGTGCCAGTAGTAACCCGGGACTCGACTACGAGCAGTACTTC.

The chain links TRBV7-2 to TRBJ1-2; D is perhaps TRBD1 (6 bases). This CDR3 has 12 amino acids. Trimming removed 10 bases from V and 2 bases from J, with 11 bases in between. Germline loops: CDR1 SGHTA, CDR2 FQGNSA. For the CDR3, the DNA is TGTGCCACAACACAGGGAAACTATGGCTACACCTTC. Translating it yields CATTQGNYGYTF.

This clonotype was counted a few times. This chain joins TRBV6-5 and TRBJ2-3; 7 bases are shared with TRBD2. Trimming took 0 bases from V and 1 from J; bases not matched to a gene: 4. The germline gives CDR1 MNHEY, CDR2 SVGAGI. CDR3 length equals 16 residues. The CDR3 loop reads CASSYSGGGGTDTQYF. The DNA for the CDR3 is TGTGCCAGCAGTTACTCCGGTGGGGGGGGCACAGATACGCAGTATTTT.

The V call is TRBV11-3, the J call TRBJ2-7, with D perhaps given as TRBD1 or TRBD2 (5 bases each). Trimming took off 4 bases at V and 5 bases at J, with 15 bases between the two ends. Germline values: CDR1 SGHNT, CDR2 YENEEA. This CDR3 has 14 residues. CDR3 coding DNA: TGTGCCAGCAGCTCCCCCACTAGGGGCCACGAGCAGTACTTC. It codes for CASSSPTRGHEQYF.

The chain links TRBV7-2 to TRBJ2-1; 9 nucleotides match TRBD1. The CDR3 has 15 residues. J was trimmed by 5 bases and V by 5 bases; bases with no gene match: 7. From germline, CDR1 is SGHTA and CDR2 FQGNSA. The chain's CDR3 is CASSRRDRDHNEQFF. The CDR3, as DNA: TGTGCCAGCAGCCGCCGGGACAGGGACCACAATGAGCAGTTCTTC.

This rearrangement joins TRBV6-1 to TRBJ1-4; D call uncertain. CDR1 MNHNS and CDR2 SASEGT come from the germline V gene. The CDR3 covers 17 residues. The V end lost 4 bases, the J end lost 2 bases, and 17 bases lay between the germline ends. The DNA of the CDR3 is TGTGCCAGCAGTGGGAGGAGCCTCCGCGGCACTAATGAAAAACTGTTTTTT. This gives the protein CASSGRSLRGTNEKLFF.

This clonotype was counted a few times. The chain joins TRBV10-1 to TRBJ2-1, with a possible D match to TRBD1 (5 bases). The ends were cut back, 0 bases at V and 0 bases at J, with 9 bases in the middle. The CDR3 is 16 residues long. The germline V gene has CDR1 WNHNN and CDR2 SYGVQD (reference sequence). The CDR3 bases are TGCGCCAGCAGTGAGTCTGTAGGGGACTCCTACAATGAGCAGTTCTTC. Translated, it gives CASSESVGDSYNEQFF.

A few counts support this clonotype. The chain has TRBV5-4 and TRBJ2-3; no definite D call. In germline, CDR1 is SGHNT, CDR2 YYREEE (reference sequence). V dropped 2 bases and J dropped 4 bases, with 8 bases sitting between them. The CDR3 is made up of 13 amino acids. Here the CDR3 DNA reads TGTGCCAGCAGCTTTGAAGCATCAGATACGCAGTATTTT. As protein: CASSFEASDTQYF.

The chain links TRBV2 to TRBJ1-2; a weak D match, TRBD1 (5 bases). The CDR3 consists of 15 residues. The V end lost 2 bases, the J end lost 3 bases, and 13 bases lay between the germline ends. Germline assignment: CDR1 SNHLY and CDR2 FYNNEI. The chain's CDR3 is CASSEKGDPHYGYTF. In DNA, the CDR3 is TGTGCCAGCAGTGAAAAAGGGGACCCCCACTATGGCTACACCTTC.

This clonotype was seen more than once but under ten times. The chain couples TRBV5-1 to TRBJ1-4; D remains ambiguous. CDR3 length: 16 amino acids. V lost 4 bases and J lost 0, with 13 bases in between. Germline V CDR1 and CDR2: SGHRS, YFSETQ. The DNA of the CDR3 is TGCGCCAGCAGCCCGCGACAAGCTGCAACTAATGAAAAACTGTTTTTT. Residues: CASSPRQAATNEKLFF.

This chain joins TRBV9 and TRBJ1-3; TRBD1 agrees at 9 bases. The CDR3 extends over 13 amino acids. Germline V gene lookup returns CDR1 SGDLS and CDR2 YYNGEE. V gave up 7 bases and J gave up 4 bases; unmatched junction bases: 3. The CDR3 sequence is CASGTGRGNTIYF. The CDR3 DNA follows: TGTGCCAGCGGGACAGGGAGGGGAAACACCATATATTTT.

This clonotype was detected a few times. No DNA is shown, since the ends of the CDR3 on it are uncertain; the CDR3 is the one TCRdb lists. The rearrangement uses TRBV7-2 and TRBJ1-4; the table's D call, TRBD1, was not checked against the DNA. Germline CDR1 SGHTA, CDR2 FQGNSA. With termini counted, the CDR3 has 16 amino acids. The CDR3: CASSPGVGPGEEKLFF.

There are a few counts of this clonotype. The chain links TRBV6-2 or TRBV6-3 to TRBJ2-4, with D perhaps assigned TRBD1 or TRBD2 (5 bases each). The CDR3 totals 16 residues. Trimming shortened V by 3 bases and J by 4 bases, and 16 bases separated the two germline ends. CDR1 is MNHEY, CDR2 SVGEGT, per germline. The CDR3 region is CASSYDPRDGKNIQYF. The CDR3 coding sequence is TGTGCCAGCAGTTATGACCCCCGGGACGGAAAAAACATTCAGTACTTC.

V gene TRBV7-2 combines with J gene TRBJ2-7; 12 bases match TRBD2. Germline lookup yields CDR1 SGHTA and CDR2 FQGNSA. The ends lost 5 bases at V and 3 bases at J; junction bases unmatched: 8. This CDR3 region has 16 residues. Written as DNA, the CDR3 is TGTGCCAGCAGCAAACTAGCGGGGGGACCAGTCTACGAGCAGTACTTC. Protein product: CASSKLAGGPVYEQYF. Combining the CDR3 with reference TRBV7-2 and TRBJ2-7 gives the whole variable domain GAGVSQSPSNKVTEKGKDVELRCDPISGHTALYWYRQSLGQGLEFLIYFQGNSAPDKSGLPSDRFSAERTGGSVSTLTIQRTQQEDSAVYLCASSKLAGGPVYEQYFGPGTRLTVT.

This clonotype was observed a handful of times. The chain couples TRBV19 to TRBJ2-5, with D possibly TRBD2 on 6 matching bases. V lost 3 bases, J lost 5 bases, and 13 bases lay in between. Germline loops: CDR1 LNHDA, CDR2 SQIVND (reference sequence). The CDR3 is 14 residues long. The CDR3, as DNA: TGTGCCAGTAGTATTGACGTAGGGAGGGAGACCCAGTACTTC. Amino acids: CASSIDVGRETQYF.

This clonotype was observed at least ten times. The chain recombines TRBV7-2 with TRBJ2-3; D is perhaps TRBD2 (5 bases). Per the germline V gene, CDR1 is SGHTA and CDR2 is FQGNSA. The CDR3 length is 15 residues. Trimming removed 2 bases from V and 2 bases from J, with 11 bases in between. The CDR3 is CASSLKIGDTDTQYF. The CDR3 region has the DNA TGTGCCAGCAGCTTAAAAATCGGGGACACAGATACGCAGTATTTT.

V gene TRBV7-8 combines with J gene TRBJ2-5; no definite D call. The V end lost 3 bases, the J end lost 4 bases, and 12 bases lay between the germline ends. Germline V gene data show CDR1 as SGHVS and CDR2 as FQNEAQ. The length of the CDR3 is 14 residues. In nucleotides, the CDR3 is TGTGCCAGCAGCTTGGGTAGGGAAAGAGAGACCCAGTACTTC. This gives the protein CASSLGRERETQYF.

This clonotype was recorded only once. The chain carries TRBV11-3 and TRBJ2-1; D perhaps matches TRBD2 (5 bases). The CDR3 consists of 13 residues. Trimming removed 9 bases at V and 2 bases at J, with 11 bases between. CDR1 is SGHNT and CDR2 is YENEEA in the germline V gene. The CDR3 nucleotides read TGTGCCAGAGGAGGCCTAACCTACAATGAGCAGTTCTTC. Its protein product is CARGGLTYNEQFF.

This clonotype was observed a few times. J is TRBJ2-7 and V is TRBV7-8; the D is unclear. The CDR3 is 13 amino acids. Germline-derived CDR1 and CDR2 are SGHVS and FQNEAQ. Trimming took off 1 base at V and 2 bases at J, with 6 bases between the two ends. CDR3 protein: CASSLDFTYEQYF. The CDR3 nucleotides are TGTGCCAGCAGCTTAGATTTCACCTACGAGCAGTACTTC.

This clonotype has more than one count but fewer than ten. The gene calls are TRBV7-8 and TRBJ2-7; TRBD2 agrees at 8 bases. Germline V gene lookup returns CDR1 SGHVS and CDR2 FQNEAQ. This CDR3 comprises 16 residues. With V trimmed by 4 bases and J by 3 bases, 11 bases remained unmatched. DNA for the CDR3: TGTGCCAGCAGCTCGACGACGGGGCGGGGGGTCTACGAGCAGTACTTC. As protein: CASSSTTGRGVYEQYF.

CDR3 residues: CSAPLAGSAEAFF. In DNA form, the CDR3 reads TGCAGTGCCCCTCTGGCAGGGAGCGCTGAAGCTTTCTTT. The rearrangement uses TRBV20-1 and TRBJ1-1, with a possible D match to TRBD1 (5 bases). V was cut by 6 bases and J by 6 bases, with 17 bases left in between. The CDR3 is made up of 13 amino acids. Germline-derived CDR1 and CDR2 are DFQATT and SNEGSKA (reference sequence).

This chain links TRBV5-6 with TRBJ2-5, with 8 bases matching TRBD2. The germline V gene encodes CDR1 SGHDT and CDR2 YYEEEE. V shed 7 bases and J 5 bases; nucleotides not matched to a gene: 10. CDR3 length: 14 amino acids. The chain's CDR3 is CASGVAGGRETQYF. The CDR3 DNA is TGTGCCAGCGGAGTGGCGGGGGGTCGGGAGACCCAGTACTTC.

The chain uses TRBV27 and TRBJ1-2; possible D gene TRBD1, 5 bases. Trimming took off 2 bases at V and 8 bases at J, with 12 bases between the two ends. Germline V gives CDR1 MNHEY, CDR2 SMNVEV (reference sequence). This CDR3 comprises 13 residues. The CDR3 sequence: CASSLRGTEGYTF. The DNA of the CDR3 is TGTGCCAGCAGTTTACGGGGGACGGAGGGCTACACCTTC.

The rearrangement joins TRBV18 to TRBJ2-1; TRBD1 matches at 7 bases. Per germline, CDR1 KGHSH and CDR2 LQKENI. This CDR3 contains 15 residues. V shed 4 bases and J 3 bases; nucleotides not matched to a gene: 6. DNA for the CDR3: TGTGCCAGCTCACGCGACAGGGTTAACTACAATGAGCAGTTCTTC. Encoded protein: CASSRDRVNYNEQFF.

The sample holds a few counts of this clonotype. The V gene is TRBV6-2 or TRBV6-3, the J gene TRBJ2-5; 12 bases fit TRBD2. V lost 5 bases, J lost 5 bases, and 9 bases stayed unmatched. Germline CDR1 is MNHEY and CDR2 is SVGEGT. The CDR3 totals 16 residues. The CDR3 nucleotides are TGTGCCAGCAGTCCCCTAGCGGGAGGGAGTGATGAGACCCAGTACTTC. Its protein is CASSPLAGGSDETQYF.

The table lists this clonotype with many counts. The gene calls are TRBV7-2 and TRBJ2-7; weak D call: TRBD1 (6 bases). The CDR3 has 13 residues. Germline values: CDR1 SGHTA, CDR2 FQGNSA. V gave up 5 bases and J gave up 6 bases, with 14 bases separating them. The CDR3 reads CASSAALRGEQYF. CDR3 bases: TGTGCCAGCAGCGCCGCGCTCAGGGGCGAGCAGTACTTC. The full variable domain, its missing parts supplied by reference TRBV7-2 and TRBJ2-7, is GAGVSQSPSNKVTEKGKDVELRCDPISGHTALYWYRQSLGQGLEFLIYFQGNSAPDKSGLPSDRFSAERTGGSVSTLTIQRTQQEDSAVYLCASSAALRGEQYFGPGTRLTVT.

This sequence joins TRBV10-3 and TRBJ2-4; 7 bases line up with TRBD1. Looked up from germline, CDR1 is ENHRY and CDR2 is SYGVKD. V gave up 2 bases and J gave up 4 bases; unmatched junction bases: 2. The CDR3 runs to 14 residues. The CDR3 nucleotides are TGTGCCATCAGTGAGGACAGGGATAAAAACATTCAGTACTTC. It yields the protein CAISEDRDKNIQYF.

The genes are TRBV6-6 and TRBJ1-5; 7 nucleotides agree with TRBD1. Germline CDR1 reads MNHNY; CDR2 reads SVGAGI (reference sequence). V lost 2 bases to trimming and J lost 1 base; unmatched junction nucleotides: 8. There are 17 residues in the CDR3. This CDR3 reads CASSYGTEILSNQPQHF. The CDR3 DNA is TGTGCCAGCAGTTACGGGACAGAAATCTTGAGCAATCAGCCCCAGCATTTT.

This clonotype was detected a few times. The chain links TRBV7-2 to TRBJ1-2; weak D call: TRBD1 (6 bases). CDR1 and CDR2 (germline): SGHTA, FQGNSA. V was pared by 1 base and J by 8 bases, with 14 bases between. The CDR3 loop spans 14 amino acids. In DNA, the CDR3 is TGTGCCAGCAGCTTAGACGTTGGGGGGCCCGGCTACACCTTC. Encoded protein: CASSLDVGGPGYTF.